The 9 T cell receptor beta chains below were found in one sample sequenced in a study of blood T cell repertoires in COVID-19. The protocol was immunoSEQ multiplex PCR, while the TCRdb copy is restricted to in-frame clones and leaves out a portion. The repertoire has just over 60,000 clones, under 85% of them found once; the top ten carry about 20%. Sequences were obtained from peripheral blood. These receptors were collected from an elderly woman with active or convalescent COVID-19.

The V and J genes are TRBV19 and TRBJ1-1; D gene unclear. The V gene's germline CDR1 is LNHDA and CDR2 SQIVND (reference sequence). Trimming stripped 4 bases from V and 9 bases from J, with 15 bases between. The CDR3 contains 13 residues. The CDR3 nucleotides read TGTGCCAGTAGTACCCGACATACCCCGAAAGCTTTCTTT. This gives the protein CASSTRHTPKAFF.

This sequence joins TRBV23-1 and TRBJ2-6; the D gene is possibly TRBD1 (5 bases). TRBV23-1 is sorted into the ORF group, with uncertain function. The V end lost 0 bases, the J end lost 4 bases, and 28 bases lay between the germline ends. The CDR3 is 22 residues long. In DNA, the CDR3 is TGCGCCAGCAGTCAATCCATGAACTACCCTCGGCAGGGTCGATCCGGGGCCAACGTCCTGACTTTC. This gives the protein CASSQSMNYPRQGRSGANVLTF.

This clone was observed a few times. The rearrangement joins TRBV6-5 to TRBJ1-2; no firm D call. V was clipped by 7 bases and J by 6 bases, with 12 bases between them. The CDR3 totals 12 residues. Germline V gene sequence: CDR1 MNHEY, CDR2 SVGAGI. CDR3 region: CASTAGFHGYTF. The CDR3, as DNA: TGTGCCAGCACCGCGGGGTTCCATGGCTACACCTTC.

This chain links TRBV15 with TRBJ1-2; D not resolved. Germline loops: CDR1 LNHNV, CDR2 YYDKDF (reference sequence). This CDR3 spans 15 amino acids. Trimming shortened V by 3 bases and J by 8 bases, and 19 bases separated the two germline ends. The CDR3 sequence: CATSSPTRGSFGYTF. CDR3 bases: TGTGCCACCAGCAGCCCTACCCGAGGATCCTTCGGCTACACCTTC. Variable domain in full (rest from reference TRBV15 and TRBJ1-2): DAMVIQNPRYQVTQFGKPVTLSCSQTLNHNVMYWYQQKSSQAPKLLFHYYDKDFNNEADTPDNFQSRRPNTSFCFLDIRSPGLGDTAMYLCATSSPTRGSFGYTFGSGTRLTVV.

The rearrangement links TRBV6-5 to TRBJ2-1; TRBD2 is a possible D gene (7 bases). The CDR3 sequence is 13 residues long. CDR1 MNHEY and CDR2 SVGAGI come from the germline V gene. Trimming took 8 bases from V and 3 from J, leaving 11 bases between them. CDR3 nucleotide sequence: TGTGCCAGCCGCGGGGGCATCTACAATGAGCAGTTCTTC. It codes for CASRGGIYNEQFF.

Only a few counts were recorded for this clone. V usage is TRBV7-8 and J usage is TRBJ1-6; 8 nucleotides align to TRBD1. With 4 bases clipped from V and 2 bases from J, the junction kept 13 bases outside the gene matches. Per the germline V gene, CDR1 is SGHVS and CDR2 is FQNEAQ. CDR3 size: 19 residues. This CDR3 is CASSSLDRVTIPYNSPLHF. The CDR3 coding sequence is TGTGCCAGCAGCTCCCTGGACAGGGTGACCATCCCCTATAATTCACCCCTCCACTTT.

The rearrangement links TRBV30 to TRBJ2-1; D uncertain. Germline V gene data show CDR1 as GTSNPN and CDR2 as SVGIG (reference sequence). This CDR3 spans 11 amino acids. Trimming pared 4 bases from V and 4 bases from J, leaving 5 bases between. The CDR3 loop is CAWTGYNEQFF. The CDR3 coding sequence is TGTGCCTGGACCGGGTACAATGAGCAGTTCTTC.

The chain joins TRBV4-2 to TRBJ1-2; TRBD1 might be the D (6 bases). CDR1 LGHNA and CDR2 YNFKEQ come from the germline V gene. Deletions cut 5 bases from V and 0 bases from J, with 16 bases between. CDR3 length: 16 residues. The CDR3 spells CASSGRLNRANYGYTF. In DNA, the CDR3 is TGTGCCAGCAGCGGCCGCCTTAACAGGGCTAACTATGGCTACACCTTC.

Only one count was recorded for this clone. The chain recombines TRBV2 with TRBJ1-4, with 7 bases that match TRBD1. V lost 6 bases, J lost 8 bases, and 12 bases stayed unmatched. The CDR3 spans 15 residues. CDR1 and CDR2 from the germline V gene are SNHLY and FYNNEI. The CDR3 reads CASRDITGVKEKLFF. The CDR3 DNA follows: TGTGCCAGCAGGGATATCACAGGGGTAAAGGAAAAACTGTTTTTT.